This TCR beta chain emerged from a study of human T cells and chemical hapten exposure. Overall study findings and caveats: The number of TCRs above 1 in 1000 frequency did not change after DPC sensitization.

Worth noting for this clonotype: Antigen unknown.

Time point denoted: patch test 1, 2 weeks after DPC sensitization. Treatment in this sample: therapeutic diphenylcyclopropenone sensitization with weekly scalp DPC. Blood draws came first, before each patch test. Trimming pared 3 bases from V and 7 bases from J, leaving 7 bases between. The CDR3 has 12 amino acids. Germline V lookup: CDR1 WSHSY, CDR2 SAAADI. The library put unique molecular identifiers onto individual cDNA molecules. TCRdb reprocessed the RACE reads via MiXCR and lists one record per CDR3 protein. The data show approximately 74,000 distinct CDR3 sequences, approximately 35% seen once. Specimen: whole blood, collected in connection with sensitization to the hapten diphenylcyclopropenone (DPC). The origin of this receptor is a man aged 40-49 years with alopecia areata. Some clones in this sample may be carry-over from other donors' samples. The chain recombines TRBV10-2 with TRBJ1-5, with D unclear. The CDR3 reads CASSDSRQPQHF. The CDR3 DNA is TGCGCCAGCAGTGATTCCAGGCAGCCCCAGCATTTT.